This TCR beta chain emerged from a study of blood T cells in healthy people across ages. Study background: Template switching picked up about one barcoded beta molecule for each two T cells. Study-wide findings and caveats: Strong correlation linked observed beta diversity and percent naive T cells.

Through a sample-barcoded 5' primer and a J-beta primer mix, a second PCR was run for roughly 6 to 12 cycles. MiXCR, run by TCRdb on the 5' RACE reads, gives a single entry per CDR3 protein. The sample has 550,000 to 750,000 distinct CDR3 sequences, around 21% seen once; the top ten hold 3% to 4%. This clonotype has ten or more counts. What it binds is unknown. Input material: blood. The receptor's source is a man aged 70 or older in good health.

Here the CDR3 reads CASSSSMNTEAFF. The CDR3 DNA is TGTGCCAGCAGCTCCTCCATGAACACTGAAGCTTTCTTT. V and J are TRBV14 and TRBJ1-1; D not resolved. Trimming shortened V by 5 bases and J by 0 bases, and 7 bases separated the two germline ends. Germline V CDR1 and CDR2: SGHDN, FVKESK. This CDR3 contains 13 residues.